The rows below give T cell receptor beta chains drawn from one sample of a study of OX40 agonist ivuxolimab in advanced cancers. TCRdb's copy holds only in-frame clones and misses some; the assay was immunoSEQ multiplex PCR. The data show 75,000 to 100,000 clones, with roughly 90% seen just once and approximately 0.69% held by the top ten. Sequenced material: CD4+ or CD8+ T cells sorted from blood, taken in a trial of the OX40 agonist ivuxolimab. Receptors originate from an adult with an advanced solid tumor such as melanoma, head and neck, liver or kidney cancer. Each CDR3 is given with its conserved first and last residue. A D gene is named only where the DNA matches it firmly. Clone size is stated in some rows and not others, as once, few, many or a class when expanded.

CDR3aa: CASSFTALQAGVRREQYF
CDR3nt: TGTGCCAGCAGTTTCACAGCCCTACAGGCGGGAGTGAGAAGGGAGCAGTACTTC
abundance: .
v_gene: TRBV28
j_gene: TRBJ2-7
d_gene: TRBD2

CDR3aa: CASSPGGGGANVLTF
CDR3nt: TGTGCCAGCAGCCCAGGGGGAGGTGGGGCCAACGTCCTGACTTTC
abundance: .
v_gene: TRBV28
j_gene: TRBJ2-6
d_gene: .

CDR3aa: CASSSELGQGDTDTQYF
CDR3nt: TGTGCCAGTAGTTCAGAGCTGGGACAGGGTGACACAGATACGCAGTATTTT
abundance: .
v_gene: TRBV19
j_gene: TRBJ2-3
d_gene: TRBD1

CDR3aa: CAATLRGARNSPLHF
CDR3nt: TGTGCCGCCACTCTACGGGGAGCTCGTAATTCACCCCTCCACTTT
abundance: .
v_gene: TRBV28
j_gene: TRBJ1-6
d_gene: .

CDR3aa: CASNRDASGANVLTF
CDR3nt: TGTGCCAGCAATCGAGACGCCTCTGGGGCCAACGTCCTGACTTTC
abundance: .
v_gene: TRBV2
j_gene: TRBJ2-6
d_gene: .

CDR3aa: CASSPTDRGLYEQYF
CDR3nt: TGTGCCAGCAGCCCCACGGACAGGGGCCTCTACGAGCAGTACTTC
abundance: .
v_gene: TRBV9
j_gene: TRBJ2-7
d_gene: TRBD1

CDR3aa: CASSPTGTGFAFF
CDR3nt: TGTGCCAGCTCACCTACTGGGACAGGGTTCGCGTTCTTC
abundance: .
v_gene: TRBV18
j_gene: TRBJ2-1
d_gene: TRBD1

CDR3aa: CASSPPGLLYF
CDR3nt: TGTGCCAGCAGTCCGCCGGGACTGTTGTACTTC
abundance: .
v_gene: TRBV28
j_gene: TRBJ2-7
d_gene: .

CDR3aa: CASSHQRSDNEQFF
CDR3nt: TGTGCCAGCAGCCACCAGAGAAGCGACAATGAGCAGTTCTTC
abundance: .
v_gene: TRBV5-4
j_gene: TRBJ2-1
d_gene: .

CDR3aa: CASAEYSNQPQHF
CDR3nt: TGTGCCAGCGCCGAATATAGCAATCAGCCCCAGCATTTT
abundance: .
v_gene: TRBV28
j_gene: TRBJ1-5
d_gene: .

CDR3aa: CASSPDQGLTEAFF
CDR3nt: TGTGCCAGCTCACCAGACCAGGGGCTCACTGAAGCTTTCTTT
abundance: few
v_gene: TRBV18
j_gene: TRBJ1-1
d_gene: .

CDR3aa: CAWSNDLLSNQPQHF
CDR3nt: TGTGCCTGGAGCAATGACCTCCTTAGCAATCAGCCCCAGCATTTT
abundance: .
v_gene: TRBV30
j_gene: TRBJ1-5
d_gene: .

CDR3aa: CASSLPGGGYNEQFF
CDR3nt: TGTGCCAGCAGCCTGCCGGGGGGGGGATACAATGAGCAGTTCTTC
abundance: .
v_gene: TRBV2
j_gene: TRBJ2-1
d_gene: TRBD2

CDR3aa: CASSRHTGETQYF
CDR3nt: TGTGCCAGCAGCCGACATACGGGCGAGACCCAGTACTTC
abundance: .
v_gene: TRBV11-2
j_gene: TRBJ2-5
d_gene: .

CDR3aa: CASSPLGTGLYEQFF
CDR3nt: TGTGCCAGCAGTCCCCTGGGGACAGGGTTGTATGAGCAGTTCTTC
abundance: .
v_gene: TRBV28
j_gene: TRBJ2-1
d_gene: TRBD1

CDR3aa: CASSLVTGTGYTF
CDR3nt: TGTGCCAGCAGCTTAGTAACCGGGACTGGCTACACCTTC
abundance: .
v_gene: TRBV7-2
j_gene: TRBJ1-2
d_gene: .

CDR3aa: CASSQELYGYTF
CDR3nt: TGTGCCAGCAGCCAAGAACTCTATGGCTACACCTTC
abundance: .
v_gene: TRBV5-4
j_gene: TRBJ1-2
d_gene: .

CDR3aa: CASSTENTGELFF
CDR3nt: TGTGCCAGCAGCACCGAGAACACCGGGGAGCTGTTTTTT
abundance: few
v_gene: TRBV7-2
j_gene: TRBJ2-2
d_gene: .

CDR3aa: CASSLDGPSNEQYF
CDR3nt: TGCGCCAGCAGCTTGGACGGACCTTCCAACGAGCAGTACTTC
abundance: once
v_gene: TRBV5-1
j_gene: TRBJ2-7
d_gene: .

CDR3aa: CASSQDYPPGGELFF
CDR3nt: TGTGCCAGCAGCCAAGATTACCCCCCTGGAGGGGAGCTGTTTTTT
abundance: .
v_gene: TRBV4-2
j_gene: TRBJ2-2
d_gene: .

CDR3aa: CASSQERGETQYF
CDR3nt: TGTGCCAGCAGCCAAGAGCGGGGAGAGACCCAGTACTTC
abundance: .
v_gene: TRBV4-2
j_gene: TRBJ2-5
d_gene: .

CDR3aa: CAISEGGQGASPQHF
CDR3nt: TGTGCCATCAGTGAAGGTGGACAGGGGGCCTCGCCCCAGCATTTT
abundance: .
v_gene: TRBV10-3
j_gene: TRBJ1-5
d_gene: TRBD1

CDR3aa: CASSRARGPSPLHF
CDR3nt: TGTGCCAGTAGTCGTGCCAGGGGGCCTTCACCCCTCCACTTT
abundance: .
v_gene: TRBV19
j_gene: TRBJ1-6
d_gene: TRBD1

CDR3aa: CASGLRGGGQPQHF
CDR3nt: TGTGCTAGTGGTTTAAGGGGTGGGGGTCAGCCCCAGCATTTT
abundance: .
v_gene: TRBV12-5
j_gene: TRBJ1-5
d_gene: .

CDR3aa: CASSHPGQGLNTGELFF
CDR3nt: TGTGCCAGCAGCCACCCGGGACAGGGGTTGAACACCGGGGAGCTGTTTTTT
abundance: .
v_gene: TRBV11-1
j_gene: TRBJ2-2
d_gene: TRBD1

CDR3aa: CASSSLGLAVLGAGELFF
CDR3nt: TGTGCCAGTAGTAGCCTGGGACTAGCGGTTCTGGGAGCCGGGGAGCTGTTTTTT
abundance: .
v_gene: TRBV19
j_gene: TRBJ2-2
d_gene: TRBD2

CDR3aa: CASNRGQNIQYF
CDR3nt: TGTGCCAGCAACAGGGGCCAAAACATTCAGTACTTC
abundance: .
v_gene: TRBV28
j_gene: TRBJ2-4
d_gene: TRBD1

CDR3aa: CASRQTGARGEKLFF
CDR3nt: TGTGCCAGCAGGCAGACGGGGGCGAGGGGTGAAAAACTGTTTTTT
abundance: .
v_gene: TRBV2
j_gene: TRBJ1-4
d_gene: .